These T cell receptor beta chains were read from a single sample in a study of cytomegalovirus exposure and HLA in healthy donors. The protocol was immunoSEQ multiplex PCR, while the TCRdb copy is restricted to in-frame clones and leaves out a portion. The table lists 150,000 to 200,000 clones, with about 6.8% in the top ten. The specimen sequenced was PBMCs. The receptors were sampled from a man under 40 in good health and CMV-seronegative. Both conserved end residues are part of each CDR3. The D gene is left open where the match is weak.

>TRBJ1-2|TRBV20-1|TRBD1
CSARVTGGDTF
TGCAGTGCTAGAGTAACAGGGGGGGACACCTTC
>TRBJ1-3|TRBV6-5|TRBD1
CASSPQGFGNTIYF
TGTGCCAGCAGCCCACAGGGGTTCGGAAACACCATATATTTT
>TRBJ1-6|TRBV10-2|TRBD1
CASSTGGSPLHF
TGCGCCAGCAGCACAGGGGGGTCACCCCTCCACTTT
>TRBJ2-5|TRBV6-5|TRBD1
CASSYGQGSETQYF
TGTGCCAGCAGTTACGGACAGGGATCAGAGACCCAGTACTTC
>TRBJ1-4|TRBV5-1|TRBD1
CASSHQQGPGNEKLFF
TGCGCCAGCAGCCACCAACAGGGGCCCGGTAATGAAAAACTGTTTTTT
>TRBJ1-4|TRBV7-9|TRBD1
CASSLGQGATPTANEKLFF
TGTGCCAGCAGCCTCGGACAGGGGGCAACCCCCACGGCTAATGAAAAACTGTTTTTT
>TRBJ1-2|TRBV4-1|TRBD1
CASSQAGRGLTALNYGYTF
TGCGCCAGCAGCCAAGCGGGCAGGGGGCTAACCGCCCTTAACTATGGCTACACCTTC
>TRBJ2-7|TRBV6-5|TRBD2
CASSYSTGGTYEQYF
TGTGCCAGCAGTTACTCGACGGGAGGCACCTACGAGCAGTACTTC
>TRBJ1-6|TRBV2|TRBD1
CASSWDRGGNSPLHF
TGTGCCAGCAGCTGGGACAGGGGGGGTAATTCACCCCTCCACTTT
>TRBJ1-5|TRBV9|TRBD1
CASSSGTGGGRQPQHF
TGTGCCAGCAGCTCAGGGACAGGGGGCGGCCGTCAGCCCCAGCATTTT
>TRBJ2-5|TRBV5-1|TRBD2
CASSFGTSGETQYF
TGCGCCAGCAGCTTCGGGACTAGCGGAGAGACCCAGTACTTC
>TRBJ2-3|TRBV28|-
CASSSLPLTVADTQYF
TGTGCCAGCAGTTCCCTGCCTCTTACGGTCGCAGATACGCAGTATTTT
>TRBJ1-4|TRBV29-1|TRBD1
CSVDTGATNEKLFF
TGCAGCGTTGATACAGGGGCAACTAATGAAAAACTGTTTTTT
>TRBJ2-7|TRBV2|-
CASSDRSVSSYEQYF
TGTGCCAGCAGTGACCGGTCGGTTAGCTCCTACGAGCAGTACTTC
>TRBJ2-7|TRBV6-5|-
CASRNGEYEQYF
TGTGCCAGCAGGAACGGGGAGTACGAGCAGTACTTC
>TRBJ2-1|TRBV21-1|-
CASSNGGRKGEQFF
TGTGCCAGCAGCAATGGTGGGAGGAAAGGTGAGCAGTTCTTC
>TRBJ1-2|TRBV28|-
CASSLARQNYGYTF
TGTGCCAGCAGTTTAGCGCGACAGAACTATGGCTACACCTTC
>TRBJ2-1|TRBV5-1|TRBD2
CASSFLAGDWYNEQFF
TGCGCCAGCAGCTTTCTAGCGGGAGATTGGTACAATGAGCAGTTCTTC
>TRBJ1-1|TRBV30|-
CAWSVLGGTEAFF
TGTGCCTGGAGTGTACTCGGCGGCACTGAAGCTTTCTTT
>TRBJ2-7|TRBV7-9|TRBD2
CASSFTRTGGPHEQYF
TGTGCCAGCAGCTTTACTAGAACGGGAGGGCCCCACGAGCAGTACTTC
>TRBJ1-1|TRBV18|-
CASQRWEAQMDTEAFF
TGTGCCAGCCAACGCTGGGAGGCTCAGATGGACACTGAAGCTTTCTTT
>TRBJ2-3|TRBV7-9|TRBD2
CASSLGRLADADTQYF
TGTGCCAGCAGCTTGGGGAGACTAGCGGACGCAGATACGCAGTATTTT
>TRBJ2-1|TRBV4-3|-
CASSQDFYNEQFF
TGCGCCAGCAGCCAAGACTTTTACAATGAGCAGTTCTTC
>TRBJ2-5|TRBV11-3|-
CASSSNWGDYQETQYF
TGTGCCAGCAGCTCCAACTGGGGGGATTACCAAGAGACCCAGTACTTC
>TRBJ2-7|TRBV5-4|-
CASTPTPGGYEQYF
TGTGCCAGCACACCCACGCCAGGGGGGTACGAGCAGTACTTC
>TRBJ2-7|TRBV4-1|-
CASSQDAGGREQYF
TGCGCCAGCAGCCAGGATGCCGGGGGGCGCGAGCAGTACTTC
>TRBJ2-7|TRBV4-1|-
CASSQKGAGGPYEQYF
TGCGCCAGCAGCCAAAAAGGGGCAGGAGGGCCCTACGAGCAGTACTTC
>TRBJ2-5|TRBV9|-
CASSVGGRGKGIQYF
TGTGCCAGCAGCGTGGGCGGTAGGGGCAAAGGGATCCAGTACTTC
>TRBJ1-1|TRBV29-1|-
CSVLRQVNTEAFF
TGCAGCGTTCTTAGACAGGTAAACACTGAAGCTTTCTTT
>TRBJ1-2|TRBV27|-
CASSPQQGTALAYGYTF
TGTGCCAGCAGTCCTCAACAAGGAACAGCTTTGGCCTATGGCTACACCTTC
>TRBJ2-3|TRBV5-1|TRBD2
CASSLVGGGPRDTQYF
TGCGCCAGCAGCTTGGTCGGCGGGGGGCCCCGAGACACGCAGTATTTT
>TRBJ2-7|TRBV7-6|TRBD1
CASSVDRGRVYEQYF
TGTGCCAGCAGCGTCGACAGGGGGCGCGTCTACGAGCAGTACTTC
>TRBJ1-5|TRBV27|-
CASSLSGVMSNQPQHF
TGTGCCAGCAGTTTATCGGGAGTAATGAGCAATCAGCCCCAGCATTTT
>TRBJ1-4|TRBV6-6|-
CASSTPRGPSNEKLFF
TGTGCCAGCAGTACGCCTCGGGGTCCAAGTAATGAAAAACTGTTTTTT
>TRBJ2-7|TRBV27|TRBD2
CASTPRGGGSYEQYF
TGTGCCAGCACCCCCCGGGGCGGGGGATCCTACGAGCAGTACTTC
>TRBJ1-2|TRBV4-3|-
CASSQSLVGVGYTF
TGCGCCAGCAGCCAATCTCTGGTCGGGGTTGGCTACACCTTC
>TRBJ2-2|TRBV6-6|TRBD1
CASTPGQGSTGELFF
TGTGCCAGCACGCCGGGACAGGGGAGCACCGGGGAGCTGTTTTTT
>TRBJ2-5|TRBV7-9|TRBD1
CASSLGRTGGIGTQYF
TGTGCCAGCAGCTTAGGAAGGACAGGGGGCATCGGGACCCAGTACTTC
>TRBJ2-7|TRBV30|-
CAWTPGATYEQYF
TGTGCCTGGACCCCAGGGGCGACCTACGAGCAGTACTTC
>TRBJ1-5|TRBV7-3|-
CASSLMQDQPQHF
TGTGCCAGCAGCTTAATGCAGGATCAGCCCCAGCATTTT
>TRBJ1-2|TRBV30|-
CAWSGRVAGGYTF
TGTGCCTGGAGTGGCAGGGTAGCGGGGGGCTACACCTTC
>TRBJ2-7|TRBV4-1|TRBD2
CASSSSGTVSYEQYF
TGCGCCAGCAGCTCAAGCGGGACGGTGTCCTACGAGCAGTACTTC
>TRBJ2-7|TRBV30|-
CAWNAGYEQYF
TGTGCCTGGAACGCGGGCTACGAGCAGTACTTC
>TRBJ2-7|TRBV11-2|-
CASSLAGSKAHEQYF
TGTGCCAGCAGCTTAGCAGGTTCGAAGGCCCACGAGCAGTACTTC
>TRBJ2-1|TRBV5-1|TRBD2
CASSHEAGGPNYNEQFF
TGCGCCAGCAGCCATGAAGCGGGAGGGCCGAACTACAATGAGCAGTTCTTC
>TRBJ2-5|TRBV18|TRBD2
CASSPPTSGETQYF
TGTGCCAGCTCACCACCCACTAGCGGGGAGACCCAGTACTTC
>TRBJ2-7|TRBV5-1|TRBD1
CASSPRTGSSYEQYF
TGCGCCAGCAGCCCTAGGACAGGGAGCTCCTACGAGCAGTACTTC
>TRBJ2-7|TRBV27|-
CASSPPTKTRGEQYF
TGTGCCAGCAGTCCACCCACCAAAACCCGGGGCGAGCAGTACTTC
>TRBJ2-5|TRBV6-1|TRBD2
CASSEELAGGPSETQYF
TGTGCCAGCAGTGAGGAACTAGCGGGGGGGCCGTCAGAGACCCAGTACTTC
>TRBJ1-3|TRBV7-8|TRBD1
CASSKELQGFSGNTIYF
TGTGCCAGCAGCAAGGAACTACAGGGGTTTTCTGGAAACACCATATATTTT
>TRBJ2-5|TRBV12-5|-
CASGPGYQETQYF
TGTGCTAGTGGTCCAGGGTACCAAGAGACCCAGTACTTC